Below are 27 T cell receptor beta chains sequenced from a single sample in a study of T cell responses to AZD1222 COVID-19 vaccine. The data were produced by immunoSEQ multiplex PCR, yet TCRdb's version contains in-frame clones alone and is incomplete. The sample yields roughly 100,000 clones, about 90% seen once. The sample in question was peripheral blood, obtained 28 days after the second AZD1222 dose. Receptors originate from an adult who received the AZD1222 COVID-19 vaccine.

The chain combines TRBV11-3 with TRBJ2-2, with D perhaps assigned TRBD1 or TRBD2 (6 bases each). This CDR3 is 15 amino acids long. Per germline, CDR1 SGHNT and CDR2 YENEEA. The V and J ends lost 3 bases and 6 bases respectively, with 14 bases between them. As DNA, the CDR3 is TGTGCCAGCAGCTTTGGTGGGGGGCGCGCCGGGGAGCTGTTTTTT. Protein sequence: CASSFGGGRAGELFF.

CDR3 residues: CAWSPPGLSDEKLFF. The CDR3 DNA follows: TGTGCCTGGAGTCCGCCGGGACTCTCTGATGAAAAACTGTTTTTT. The chain links TRBV30 to TRBJ1-4; the D gene is possibly TRBD1 (5 bases). Germline V gene data show CDR1 as GTSNPN and CDR2 as SVGIG (reference sequence). This CDR3 is built from 15 residues. V was trimmed by 2 bases and J by 6 bases, leaving 16 bases between them. Using reference TRBV30 and TRBJ1-4 for the parts outside the CDR3, the full variable domain is SQTIHQWPATLVQPVGSPLSLECTVEGTSNPNLYWYRQAAGRGLQLLFYSVGIGQISSEVPQNLSASRPQDRQFILSSKKLLLSDSGFYLCAWSPPGLSDEKLFFGSGTQLSVL.

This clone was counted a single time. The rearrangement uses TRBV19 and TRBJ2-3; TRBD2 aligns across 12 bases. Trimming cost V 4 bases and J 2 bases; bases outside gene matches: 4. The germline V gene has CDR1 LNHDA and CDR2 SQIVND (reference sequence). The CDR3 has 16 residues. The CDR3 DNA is TGTGCCAGTAGTAAACTAGCGGGGGGATCCACAGATACGCAGTATTTT. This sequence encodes CASSKLAGGSTDTQYF.

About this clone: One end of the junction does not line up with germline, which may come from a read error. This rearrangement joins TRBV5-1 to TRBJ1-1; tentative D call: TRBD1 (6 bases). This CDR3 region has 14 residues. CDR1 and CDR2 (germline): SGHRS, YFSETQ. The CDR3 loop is CASSLELGGADAFF. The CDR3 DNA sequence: TGCGCCAGCAGCTTGGAACTAGGGGGAGCTGATGCTTTCTTT.

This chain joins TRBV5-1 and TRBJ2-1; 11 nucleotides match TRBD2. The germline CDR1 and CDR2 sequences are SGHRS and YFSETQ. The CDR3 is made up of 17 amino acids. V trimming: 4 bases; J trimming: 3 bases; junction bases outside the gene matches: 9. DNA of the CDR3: TGCGCCAGCAGCGGAATGACTAGCGGGGCCTTCTACAATGAGCAGTTCTTC. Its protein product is CASSGMTSGAFYNEQFF. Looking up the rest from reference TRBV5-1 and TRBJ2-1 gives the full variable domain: KAGVTQTPRYLIKTRGQQVTLSCSPISGHRSVSWYQQTPGQGLQFLFEYFSETQRNKGNFPGRFSGRQFSNSRSEMNVSTLELGDSALYLCASSGMTSGAFYNEQFFGPGTRLTVL.

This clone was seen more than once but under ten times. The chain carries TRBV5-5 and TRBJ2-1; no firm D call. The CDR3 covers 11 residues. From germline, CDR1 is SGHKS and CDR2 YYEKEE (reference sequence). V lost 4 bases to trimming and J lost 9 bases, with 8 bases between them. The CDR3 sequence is CASSPRLEQFF. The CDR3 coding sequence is TGTGCCAGCAGCCCCAGGCTTGAGCAGTTCTTC.

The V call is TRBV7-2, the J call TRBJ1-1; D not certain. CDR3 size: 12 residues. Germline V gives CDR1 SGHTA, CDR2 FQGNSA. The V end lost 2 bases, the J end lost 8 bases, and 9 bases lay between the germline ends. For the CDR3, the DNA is TGTGCCAGCAGCTTAAGAGGCAGGGAAGCTTTCTTT. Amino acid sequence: CASSLRGREAFF.

The CDR3 loop reads CASSYKDIHTF. The DNA for the CDR3 is TGTGCCAGCAGTTATAAGGACATTCACACCTTC. The V gene is TRBV6-5, the J gene TRBJ1-2; D might be TRBD1 (5 bases). The V gene's germline CDR1 is MNHEY and CDR2 SVGAGI. The CDR3 runs 11 residues. The V and J ends lost 3 bases and 12 bases respectively, with 11 bases between them.

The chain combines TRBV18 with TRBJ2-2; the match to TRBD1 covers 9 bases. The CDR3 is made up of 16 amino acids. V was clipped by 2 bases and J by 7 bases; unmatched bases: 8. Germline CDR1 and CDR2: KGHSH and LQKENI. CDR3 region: CASSPGGQGNGGELFF. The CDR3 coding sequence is TGTGCCAGCTCACCAGGGGGACAGGGAAACGGCGGGGAGCTGTTTTTT.

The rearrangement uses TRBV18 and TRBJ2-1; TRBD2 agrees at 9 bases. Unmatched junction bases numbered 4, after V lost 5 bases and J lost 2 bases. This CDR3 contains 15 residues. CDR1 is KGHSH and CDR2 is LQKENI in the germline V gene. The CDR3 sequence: CASSSGGPPYNEQFF. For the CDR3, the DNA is TGTGCCAGCTCAAGCGGGGGGCCCCCCTACAATGAGCAGTTCTTC.

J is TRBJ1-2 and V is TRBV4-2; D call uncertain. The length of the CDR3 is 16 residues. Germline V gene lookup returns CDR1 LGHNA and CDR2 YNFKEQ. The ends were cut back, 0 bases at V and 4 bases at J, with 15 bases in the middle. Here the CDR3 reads CASSQEGAPRRYGYTF. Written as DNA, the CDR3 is TGTGCCAGCAGCCAAGAAGGAGCACCCCGCCGCTATGGCTACACCTTC.

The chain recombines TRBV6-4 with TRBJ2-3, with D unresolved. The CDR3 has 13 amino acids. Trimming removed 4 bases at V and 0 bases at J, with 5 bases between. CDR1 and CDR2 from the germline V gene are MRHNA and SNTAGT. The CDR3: CASSGGSTDTQYF. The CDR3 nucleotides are TGTGCCAGCAGTGGTGGTAGCACAGATACGCAGTATTTT.

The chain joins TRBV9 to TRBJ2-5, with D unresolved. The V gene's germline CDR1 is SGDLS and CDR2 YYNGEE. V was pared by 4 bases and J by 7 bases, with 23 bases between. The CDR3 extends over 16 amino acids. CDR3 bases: TGTGCCAGCAGCCCCCGGGCAGGACCTACTATTGGGACCCAGTACTTC. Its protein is CASSPRAGPTIGTQYF.

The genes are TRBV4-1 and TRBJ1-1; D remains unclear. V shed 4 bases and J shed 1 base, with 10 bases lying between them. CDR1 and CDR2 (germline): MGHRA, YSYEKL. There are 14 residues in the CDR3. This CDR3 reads CASSRTDGNTEAFF. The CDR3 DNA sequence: TGCGCCAGCAGCCGGACGGACGGGAACACTGAAGCTTTCTTT.

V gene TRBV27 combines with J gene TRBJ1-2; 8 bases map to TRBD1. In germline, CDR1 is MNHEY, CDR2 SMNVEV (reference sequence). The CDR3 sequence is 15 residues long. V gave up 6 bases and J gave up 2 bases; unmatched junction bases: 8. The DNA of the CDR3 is TGTGCCAGCAGCAACCCCCGGACAGGGAACTATGGCTACACCTTC. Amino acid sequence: CASSNPRTGNYGYTF.

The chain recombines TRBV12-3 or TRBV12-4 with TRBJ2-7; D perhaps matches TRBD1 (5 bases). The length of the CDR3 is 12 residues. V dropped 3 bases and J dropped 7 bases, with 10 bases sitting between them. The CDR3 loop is CASSFTGLEQYF. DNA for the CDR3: TGTGCCAGCAGTTTCACAGGTTTGGAGCAGTACTTC.

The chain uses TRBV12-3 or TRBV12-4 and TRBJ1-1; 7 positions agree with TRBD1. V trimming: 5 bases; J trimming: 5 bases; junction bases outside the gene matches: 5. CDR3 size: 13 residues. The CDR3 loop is CASSPQGGTEAFF. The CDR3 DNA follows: TGTGCCAGCAGTCCCCAGGGGGGGACTGAAGCTTTCTTT.

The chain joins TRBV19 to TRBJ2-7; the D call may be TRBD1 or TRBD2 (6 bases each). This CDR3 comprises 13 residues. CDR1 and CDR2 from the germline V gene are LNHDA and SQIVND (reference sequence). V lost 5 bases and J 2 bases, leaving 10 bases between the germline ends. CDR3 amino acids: CASSRGLAYEQYF. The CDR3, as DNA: TGTGCCAGTAGTCGGGGGCTGGCCTACGAGCAGTACTTC.

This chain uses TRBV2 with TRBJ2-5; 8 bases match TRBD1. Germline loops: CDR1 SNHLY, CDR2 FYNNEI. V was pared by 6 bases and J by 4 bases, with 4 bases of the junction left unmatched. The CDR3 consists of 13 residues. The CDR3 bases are TGTGCCAGCAGGCGAGACAGGGGAGAGACCCAGTACTTC. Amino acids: CASRRDRGETQYF.

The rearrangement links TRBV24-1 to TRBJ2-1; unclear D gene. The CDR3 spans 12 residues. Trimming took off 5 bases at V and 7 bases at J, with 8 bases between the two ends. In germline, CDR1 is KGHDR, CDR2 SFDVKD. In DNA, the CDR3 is TGTGCCACCAGTGTCACCGGGAATGAGCAGTTCTTC. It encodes CATSVTGNEQFF.

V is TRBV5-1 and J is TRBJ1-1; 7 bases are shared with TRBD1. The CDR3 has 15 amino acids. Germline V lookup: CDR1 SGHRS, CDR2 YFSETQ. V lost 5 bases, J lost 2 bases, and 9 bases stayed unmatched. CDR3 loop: CASSWVTGANTEAFF. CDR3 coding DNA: TGCGCCAGCAGTTGGGTTACAGGGGCCAACACTGAAGCTTTCTTT.

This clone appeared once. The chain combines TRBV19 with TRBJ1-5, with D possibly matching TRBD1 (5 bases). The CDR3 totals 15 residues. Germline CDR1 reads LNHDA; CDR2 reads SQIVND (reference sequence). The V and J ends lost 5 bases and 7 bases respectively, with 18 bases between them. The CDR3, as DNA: TGTGCCAGTAGTCCTCCCAGACAGAGGGCGCAGCCCCAGCATTTT. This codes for CASSPPRQRAQPQHF.

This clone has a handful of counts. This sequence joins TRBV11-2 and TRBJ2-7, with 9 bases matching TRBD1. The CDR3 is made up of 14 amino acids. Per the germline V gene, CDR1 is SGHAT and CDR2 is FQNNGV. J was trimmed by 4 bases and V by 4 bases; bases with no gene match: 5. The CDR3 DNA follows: TGTGCCAGCAGCTGGGGACAGGGAACTTACGAGCAGTACTTC. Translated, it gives CASSWGQGTYEQYF.

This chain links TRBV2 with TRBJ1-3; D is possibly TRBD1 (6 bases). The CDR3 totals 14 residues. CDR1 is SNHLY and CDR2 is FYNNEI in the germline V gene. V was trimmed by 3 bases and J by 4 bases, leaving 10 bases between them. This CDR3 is CASSERTAGNTIYF. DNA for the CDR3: TGTGCCAGCAGTGAGCGGACAGCAGGAAACACCATATATTTT. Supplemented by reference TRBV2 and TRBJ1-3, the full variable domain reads EPEVTQTPSHQVTQMGQEVILRCVPISNHLYFYWYRQILGQKVEFLVSFYNNEISEKSEIFDDQFSVERPDGSNFTLKIRSTKLEDSAMYFCASSERTAGNTIYFGEGSWLTVV.

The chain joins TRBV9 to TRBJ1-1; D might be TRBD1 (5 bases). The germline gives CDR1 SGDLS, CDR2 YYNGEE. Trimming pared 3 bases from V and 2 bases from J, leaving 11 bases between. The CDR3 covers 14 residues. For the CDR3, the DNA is TGTGCCAGCAGCGGGGGACGGCTAAACACTGAAGCTTTCTTT. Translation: CASSGGRLNTEAFF.

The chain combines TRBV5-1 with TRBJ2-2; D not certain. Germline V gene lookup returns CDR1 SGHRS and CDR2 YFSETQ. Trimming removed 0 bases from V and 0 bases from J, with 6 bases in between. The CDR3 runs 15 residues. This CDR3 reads CASSLGPPNTGELFF. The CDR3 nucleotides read TGCGCCAGCAGCTTGGGGCCCCCGAACACCGGGGAGCTGTTTTTT.

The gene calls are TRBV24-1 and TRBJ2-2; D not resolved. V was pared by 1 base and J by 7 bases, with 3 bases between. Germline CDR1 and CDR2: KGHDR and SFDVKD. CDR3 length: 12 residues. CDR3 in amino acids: CATSDFIGELFF. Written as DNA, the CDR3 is TGTGCCACCAGTGATTTTATCGGGGAGCTGTTTTTT.